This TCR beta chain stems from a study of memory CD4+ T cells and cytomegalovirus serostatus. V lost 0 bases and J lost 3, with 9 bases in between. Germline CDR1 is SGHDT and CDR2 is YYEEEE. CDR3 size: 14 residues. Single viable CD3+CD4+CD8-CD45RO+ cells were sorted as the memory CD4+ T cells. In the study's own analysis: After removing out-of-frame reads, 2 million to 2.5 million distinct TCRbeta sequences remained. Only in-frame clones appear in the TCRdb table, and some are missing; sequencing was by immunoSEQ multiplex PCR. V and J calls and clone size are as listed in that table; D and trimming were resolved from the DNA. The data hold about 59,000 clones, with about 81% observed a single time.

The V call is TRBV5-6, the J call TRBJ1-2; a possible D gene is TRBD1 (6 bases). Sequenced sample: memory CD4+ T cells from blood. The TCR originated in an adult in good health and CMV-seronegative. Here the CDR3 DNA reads TGTGCCAGCAGCTTGGATGGACAGTACTATGGCTACACCTTC. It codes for CASSLDGQYYGYTF.